A selection of T cell receptor beta chains follows, all from one sample in a study of blood T cell repertoires in COVID-19. Profiling relied on immunoSEQ multiplex PCR, and the TCRdb table lists in-frame clones only, not all of them. The sample consists of around 75,000 clones, 80% of them appearing once. Sequences were obtained from peripheral blood. The receptor source for this set is a man in his fifties or sixties with COVID-19, enrolled during active disease. Both conserved end residues are part of each CDR3. A D gene is named only where the DNA matches it firmly. Some rows have no size entry. The others give once, few or many, or a class for an expanded clone.

cdr3_aa cdr3_nt d_call j_call v_call clone_size
CASSLRGRNTGELFF TGTGCCAGCAGCTTGAGGGGGAGGAACACCGGGGAGCTGTTTTTT NA TRBJ2-2 TRBV7-2 NA
CASGLPHPTDTQYF TGTGCCAGCGGCCTTCCGCACCCCACAGATACGCAGTATTTT NA TRBJ2-3 TRBV7-9 NA
CASSLTLAGVPRTGELFF TGTGCCAGCAGCTTGACACTAGCGGGAGTCCCCCGCACCGGGGAGCTGTTTTTT TRBD2 TRBJ2-2 TRBV11-2 once
CASSPNALLGYTF TGTGCCAGCAGCCCTAACGCCCTTCTGGGCTACACCTTC NA TRBJ1-2 TRBV7-9 NA
CASSSRTETPYEQYF TGTGCCAGCAGCTCTCGGACAGAAACACCATACGAGCAGTACTTC NA TRBJ2-7 TRBV5-4 few
CASSLSGDRQETQYF TGTGCCAGCAGTTTATCAGGGGACCGGCAAGAGACCCAGTACTTC NA TRBJ2-5 TRBV28 NA
CASSPPGQGYLGYTF TGTGCCAGCTCACCCCCGGGACAGGGCTATCTAGGCTACACCTTC TRBD1 TRBJ1-2 TRBV18 NA
CASSYLAGGEQYF TGTGCCAGCAGTTACCTAGCGGGAGGGGAGCAGTACTTC TRBD2 TRBJ2-7 TRBV6-2/TRBV6-3 NA
CASSPVAGGTGELFF TGCGCCAGCAGCCCTGTGGCGGGAGGGACCGGGGAGCTGTTTTTT TRBD2 TRBJ2-2 TRBV5-1 NA
CASSQTGVTGELFF TGTGCCAGCAGCCAAACAGGGGTCACCGGGGAGCTGTTTTTT TRBD1 TRBJ2-2 TRBV5-4 NA
CASDRDFKTQYF TGTGCCTCCGACAGGGACTTTAAGACCCAGTACTTC NA TRBJ2-5 TRBV30 NA
CASTQTSGNEQFF TGTGCCAGCACCCAGACTAGCGGGAATGAGCAGTTCTTC TRBD2 TRBJ2-1 TRBV12-3/TRBV12-4 NA
CASSLWRVGAEAFF TGTGCCAGCAGTTTATGGAGGGTCGGAGCTGAAGCTTTCTTT NA TRBJ1-1 TRBV28 NA
CASSDRGLGNTIYF TGTGCCAGCAGTGACAGGGGGCTAGGAAACACCATATATTTT TRBD1 TRBJ1-3 TRBV6-6 NA
CASSHLVSTGHFGANVLTF TGTGCCAGCAGCCACCTTGTCTCTACAGGGCATTTTGGGGCCAACGTCCTGACTTTC NA TRBJ2-6 TRBV14 NA
CASIGGSGSTSEQFF TGTGCCAGCATTGGTGGTAGCGGGAGCACAAGTGAGCAGTTCTTC TRBD2 TRBJ2-1 TRBV2 NA
CASSQVSGGKDTQYF TGCGCCAGCAGTCAAGTGTCGGGAGGTAAAGATACGCAGTATTTT TRBD2 TRBJ2-3 TRBV23-1 NA
CASGQSGIGELFF TGCGCCAGCGGGCAATCAGGGATCGGGGAGCTGTTTTTT NA TRBJ2-2 TRBV5-1 NA
CASGQAGTDTQYF TGCGCCAGTGGGCAGGCGGGTACAGATACGCAGTATTTT NA TRBJ2-3 TRBV10-1 once
CSVELFGSGYTF TGCAGCGTTGAATTGTTTGGGAGCGGCTACACCTTC NA TRBJ1-2 TRBV29-1 NA
CATEQGLNSNQPQHF TGTGCCACTGAACAGGGGCTGAATAGCAATCAGCCCCAGCATTTT TRBD1 TRBJ1-5 TRBV10-3 NA
CASSLLDSGHGELFF TGTGCCAGCAGTTTATTAGACTCGGGACACGGGGAGCTGTTTTTT NA TRBJ2-2 TRBV28 once
CASSTSGGFTEAFF TGTGCCAGCAGTACTTCAGGGGGCTTCACTGAAGCTTTCTTT TRBD1 TRBJ1-1 TRBV6-5 NA
CASSFSSDSLTF TGTGCCAGCAGCTTTTCTTCGGACAGCCTCACCTTC NA TRBJ1-2 TRBV7-9 NA
CAWSWLARSTDTQYF TGTGCCTGGAGCTGGCTAGCGAGAAGCACAGATACGCAGTATTTT NA TRBJ2-3 TRBV30 NA
CASSLRDGFNEQYF TGCGCCAGCAGCTTGCGAGATGGTTTCAACGAGCAGTACTTC NA TRBJ2-7 TRBV5-1 NA
CATARQQETQYF TGTGCCACGGCGAGGCAGCAAGAGACCCAGTACTTC NA TRBJ2-5 TRBV10-3 few
CASNRREGLIEQYF TGTGCCAGCAATAGGCGGGAGGGCCTAATTGAGCAGTACTTC TRBD2 TRBJ2-7 TRBV2 NA
CASSQDFADNEQFF TGTGCCAGCAGCCAAGATTTTGCGGACAATGAGCAGTTCTTC NA TRBJ2-1 TRBV14 NA
CASSLLSYEQYF TGTGCCAGCTCACTTCTCTCCTACGAGCAGTACTTC NA TRBJ2-7 TRBV18 NA
CASSLDRDEQFF TGTGCCAGCAGCTTGGACAGGGATGAGCAGTTCTTC NA TRBJ2-1 TRBV5-4 once